The clone carrying this TCR beta chain appeared a few times. The CDR3 consists of 15 residues. Germline V gene data show CDR1 as SGHRS and CDR2 as YFSETQ. V trimming: 4 bases; J trimming: 1 base; junction bases outside the gene matches: 3. TCRdb re-analysed the 5' RACE reads in MiXCR, keeping a single row per CDR3 protein. This sample yields 300,000 or so distinct CDR3 sequences, of which approximately 8% are seen a single time; under 20% belongs to the top ten. These data are taken from a study of T cells after yellow fever vaccination. This receptor was taken from a man between 18 and 35 years old who received the YFV17D yellow fever vaccine. This rearrangement joins TRBV5-1 to TRBJ2-2; 8 nucleotides match TRBD1. Sequenced material: PBMCs, taken 35 to 50 days after the first yellow fever vaccination. CDR3 amino acids: CASSVDRGNTGELFF. The CDR3 region has the DNA TGCGCCAGCAGCGTCGACAGGGGGAACACCGGGGAGCTGTTTTTT.